This T cell receptor (beta chain) was recovered during a study of blood T cell repertoires in COVID-19. Study as a whole: Samples taken during acute and convalescent COVID-19 were collected in the United States, Italy and Spain. T cells, B-cell-depleted T cells, or PBMCs supplied cDNA or gDNA.

The CDR3 contains 15 residues. Original data processing: Estimated nucleated cell counts came from reference gene primer amplification. Some clones are missing from TCRdb's copy, which holds only in-frame ones; the method was immunoSEQ multiplex PCR. From that table come the V and J calls and clone size; the DNA was used to work out D and trimming. The data show some 66,000 clones, about 78% seen once. Sequencing input: peripheral blood. The source is a woman aged 80 or over with acute or convalescent COVID-19. This sequence joins TRBV21-1 and TRBJ2-7; the table assigns TRBD1, which was not confirmed against the DNA. TRBV21-1 is a recognized pseudogene. Here the CDR3 DNA reads TGTGCCATGTCTGCCACAGTCGGTTTCTCCTACGAGCAGTACTTC. Its protein product is CAMSATVGFSYEQYF.